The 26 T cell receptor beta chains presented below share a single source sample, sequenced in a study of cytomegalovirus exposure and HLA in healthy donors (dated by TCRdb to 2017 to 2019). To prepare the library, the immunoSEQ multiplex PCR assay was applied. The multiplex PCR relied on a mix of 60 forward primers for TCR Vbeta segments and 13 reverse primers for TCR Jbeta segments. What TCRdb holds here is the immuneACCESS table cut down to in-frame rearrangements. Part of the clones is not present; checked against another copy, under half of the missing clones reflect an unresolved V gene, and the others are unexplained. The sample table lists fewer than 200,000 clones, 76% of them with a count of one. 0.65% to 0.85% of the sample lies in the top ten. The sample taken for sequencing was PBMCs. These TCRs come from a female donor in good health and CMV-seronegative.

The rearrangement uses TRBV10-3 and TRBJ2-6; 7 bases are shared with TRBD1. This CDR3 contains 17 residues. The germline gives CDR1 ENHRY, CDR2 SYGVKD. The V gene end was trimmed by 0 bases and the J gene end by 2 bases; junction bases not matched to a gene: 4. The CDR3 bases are TGTGCCATCAGTGAGTCGACTCAGGGGGCTGGGGCCAACGTCCTGACTTTC. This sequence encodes CAISESTQGAGANVLTF.

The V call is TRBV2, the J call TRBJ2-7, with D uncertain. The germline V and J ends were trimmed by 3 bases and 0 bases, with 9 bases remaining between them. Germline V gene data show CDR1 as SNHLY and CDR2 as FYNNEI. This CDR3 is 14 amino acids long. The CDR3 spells CASSDLGSSYEQYF. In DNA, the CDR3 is TGTGCCAGCAGTGACCTGGGCAGCTCCTACGAGCAGTACTTC.

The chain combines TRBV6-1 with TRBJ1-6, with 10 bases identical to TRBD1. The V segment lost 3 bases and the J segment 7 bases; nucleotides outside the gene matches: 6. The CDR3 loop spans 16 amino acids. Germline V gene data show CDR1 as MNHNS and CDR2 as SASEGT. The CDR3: CASSERQGARNSPLHF. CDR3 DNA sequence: TGTGCCAGCAGTGAGCGACAGGGGGCGCGGAATTCACCCCTCCACTTT.

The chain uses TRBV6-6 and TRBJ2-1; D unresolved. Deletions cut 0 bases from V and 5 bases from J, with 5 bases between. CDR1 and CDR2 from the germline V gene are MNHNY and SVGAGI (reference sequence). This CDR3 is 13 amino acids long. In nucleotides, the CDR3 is TGTGCCAGCAGTTACTCGACACACAATGAGCAGTTCTTC. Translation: CASSYSTHNEQFF.

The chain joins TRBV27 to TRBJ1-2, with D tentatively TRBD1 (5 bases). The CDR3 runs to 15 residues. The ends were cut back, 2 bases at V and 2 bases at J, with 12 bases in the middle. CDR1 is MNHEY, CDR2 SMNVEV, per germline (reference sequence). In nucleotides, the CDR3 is TGTGCCAGCAGTTTAGTCCAGGGCCAGAACTATGGCTACACCTTC. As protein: CASSLVQGQNYGYTF.

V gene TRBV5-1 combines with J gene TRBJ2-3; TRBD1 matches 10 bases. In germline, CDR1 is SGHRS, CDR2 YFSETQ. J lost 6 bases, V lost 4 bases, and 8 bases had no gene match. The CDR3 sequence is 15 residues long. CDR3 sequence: CASSGTGARVDTQYF. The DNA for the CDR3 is TGCGCCAGCAGCGGGACAGGGGCCCGCGTGGATACGCAGTATTTT. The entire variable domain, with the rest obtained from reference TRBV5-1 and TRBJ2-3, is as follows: KAGVTQTPRYLIKTRGQQVTLSCSPISGHRSVSWYQQTPGQGLQFLFEYFSETQRNKGNFPGRFSGRQFSNSRSEMNVSTLELGDSALYLCASSGTGARVDTQYFGPGTRLTVL.

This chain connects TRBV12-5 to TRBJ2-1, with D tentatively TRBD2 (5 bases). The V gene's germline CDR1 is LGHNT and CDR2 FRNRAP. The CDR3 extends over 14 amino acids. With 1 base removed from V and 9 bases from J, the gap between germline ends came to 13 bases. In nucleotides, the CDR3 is TGTGCTAGTGGTTTGGGTGCGGGTGTAGTTGAGCAGTTCTTC. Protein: CASGLGAGVVEQFF. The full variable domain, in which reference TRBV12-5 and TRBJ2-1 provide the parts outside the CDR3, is DARVTQTPRHKVTEMGQEVTMRCQPILGHNTVFWYRQTMMQGLELLAYFRNRAPLDDSGMPKDRFSAEMPDATLATLKIQPSEPRDSAVYFCASGLGAGVVEQFFGPGTRLTVL.

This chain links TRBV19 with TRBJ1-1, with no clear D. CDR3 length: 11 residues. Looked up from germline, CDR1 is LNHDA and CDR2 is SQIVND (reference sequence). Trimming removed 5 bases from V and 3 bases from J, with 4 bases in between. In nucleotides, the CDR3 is TGTGCCAGTAGTGTCTACACTGAAGCTTTCTTT. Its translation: CASSVYTEAFF.

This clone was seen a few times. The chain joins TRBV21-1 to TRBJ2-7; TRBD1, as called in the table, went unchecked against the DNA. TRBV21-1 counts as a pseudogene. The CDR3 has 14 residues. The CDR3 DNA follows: TGTGCCAGCAGCCACCAGGGGAACGGGGTAAAGCAGTACTTC. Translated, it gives CASSHQGNGVKQYF.

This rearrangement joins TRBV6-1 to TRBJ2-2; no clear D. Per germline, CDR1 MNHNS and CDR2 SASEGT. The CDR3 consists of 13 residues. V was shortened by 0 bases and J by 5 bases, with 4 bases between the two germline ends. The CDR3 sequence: CASSEARTGELFF. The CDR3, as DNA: TGTGCCAGCAGTGAAGCCCGGACCGGGGAGCTGTTTTTT.

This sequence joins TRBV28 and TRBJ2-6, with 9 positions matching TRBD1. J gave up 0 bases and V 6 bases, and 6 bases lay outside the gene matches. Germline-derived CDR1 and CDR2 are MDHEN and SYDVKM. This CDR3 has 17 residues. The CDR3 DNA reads TGTGCCAGCAGCTCCGGGACAGGGATCTCTGGGGCCAACGTCCTGACTTTC. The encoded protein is CASSSGTGISGANVLTF.

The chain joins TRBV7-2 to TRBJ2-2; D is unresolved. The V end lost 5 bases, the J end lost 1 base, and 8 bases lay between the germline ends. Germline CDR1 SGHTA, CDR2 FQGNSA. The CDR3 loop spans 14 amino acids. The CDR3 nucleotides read TGTGCCAGCAGCACCAACATGAACACCGGGGAGCTGTTTTTT. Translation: CASSTNMNTGELFF.

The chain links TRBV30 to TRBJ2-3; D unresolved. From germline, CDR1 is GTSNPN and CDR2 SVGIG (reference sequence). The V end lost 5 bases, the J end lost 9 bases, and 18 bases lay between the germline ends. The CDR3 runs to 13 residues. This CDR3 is CAWSQGGLGTQYF. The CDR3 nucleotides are TGTGCCTGGTCGCAAGGCGGCCTTGGGACGCAGTATTTT.

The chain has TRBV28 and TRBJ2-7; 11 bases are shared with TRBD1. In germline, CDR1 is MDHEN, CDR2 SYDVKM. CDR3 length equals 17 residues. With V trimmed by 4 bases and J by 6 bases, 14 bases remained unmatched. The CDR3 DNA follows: TGTGCCAGCAGTTCGCTTTCGCATGGACAGGGGGCGAGCGAGCAGTACTTC. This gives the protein CASSSLSHGQGASEQYF.

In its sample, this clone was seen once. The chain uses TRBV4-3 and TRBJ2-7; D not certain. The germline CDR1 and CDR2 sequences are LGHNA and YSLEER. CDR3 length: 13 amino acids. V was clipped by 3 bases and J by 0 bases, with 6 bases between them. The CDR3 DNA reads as TGCGCCAGCAGCCACGGTACCTCCTACGAGCAGTACTTC. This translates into CASSHGTSYEQYF.

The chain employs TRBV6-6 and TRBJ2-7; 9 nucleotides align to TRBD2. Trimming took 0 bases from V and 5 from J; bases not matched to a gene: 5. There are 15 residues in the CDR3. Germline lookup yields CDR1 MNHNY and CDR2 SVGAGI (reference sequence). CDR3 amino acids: CASSYSGGRANEQYF. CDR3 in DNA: TGTGCCAGCAGTTACTCCGGCGGGAGGGCTAACGAGCAGTACTTC.

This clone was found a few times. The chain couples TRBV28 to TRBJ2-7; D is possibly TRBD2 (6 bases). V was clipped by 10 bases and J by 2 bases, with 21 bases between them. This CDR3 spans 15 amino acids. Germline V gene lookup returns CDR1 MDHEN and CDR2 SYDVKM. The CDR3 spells CATQNYGTGAYEQYF. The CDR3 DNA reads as TGTGCCACCCAAAACTACGGGACGGGAGCCTACGAGCAGTACTTC.

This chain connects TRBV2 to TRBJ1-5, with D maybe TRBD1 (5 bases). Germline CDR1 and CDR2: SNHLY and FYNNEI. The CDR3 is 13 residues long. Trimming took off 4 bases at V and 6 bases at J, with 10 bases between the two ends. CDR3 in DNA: TGTGCCAGCAGTGCTGGTGGGGCTCAGCCCCAGCATTTT. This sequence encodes CASSAGGAQPQHF.

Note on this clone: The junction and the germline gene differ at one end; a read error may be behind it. As DNA, the CDR3 is TGCGCCAGCACCTCGACAGGGTTTGCCACTGGGGCCAACGGCCTGACTTTC. Translated: CASTSTGFATGANGLTF. This sequence joins TRBV5-1 and TRBJ2-6; 7 bases align to TRBD1. Germline V gene data show CDR1 as SGHRS and CDR2 as YFSETQ. CDR3 length: 17 amino acids.

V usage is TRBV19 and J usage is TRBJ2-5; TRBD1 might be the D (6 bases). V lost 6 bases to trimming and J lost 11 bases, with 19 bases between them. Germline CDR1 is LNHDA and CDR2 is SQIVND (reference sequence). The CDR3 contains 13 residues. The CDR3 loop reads CASRVVGGQEQYF. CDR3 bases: TGTGCCAGTAGAGTTGTTGGGGGACAAGAGCAGTACTTC.

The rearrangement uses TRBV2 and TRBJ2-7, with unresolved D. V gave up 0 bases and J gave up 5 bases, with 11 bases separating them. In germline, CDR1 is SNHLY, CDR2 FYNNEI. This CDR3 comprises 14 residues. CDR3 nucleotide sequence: TGTGCCAGCAGTGAAGCTGGAGAAGGCGACGAGCAGTACTTC. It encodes CASSEAGEGDEQYF.

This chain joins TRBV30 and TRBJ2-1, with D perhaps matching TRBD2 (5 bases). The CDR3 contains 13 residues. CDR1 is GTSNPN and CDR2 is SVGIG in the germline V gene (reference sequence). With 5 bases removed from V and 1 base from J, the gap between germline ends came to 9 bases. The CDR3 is CAWLASSYNEQFF. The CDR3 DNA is TGTGCCTGGCTAGCAAGTTCCTACAATGAGCAGTTCTTC.

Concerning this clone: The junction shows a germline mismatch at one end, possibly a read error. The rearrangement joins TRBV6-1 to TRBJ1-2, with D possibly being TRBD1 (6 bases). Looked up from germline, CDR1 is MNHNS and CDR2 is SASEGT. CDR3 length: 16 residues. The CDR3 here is CASNEALLGAYYGYTF. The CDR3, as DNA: TGTGCCAGCAATGAAGCGCTCCTGGGGGCCTACTATGGCTACACCTTC.

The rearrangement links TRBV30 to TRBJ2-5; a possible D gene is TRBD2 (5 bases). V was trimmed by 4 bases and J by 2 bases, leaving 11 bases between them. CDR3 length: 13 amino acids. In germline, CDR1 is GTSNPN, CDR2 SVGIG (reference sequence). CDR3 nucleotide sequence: TGTGCCTGGACTGGCACGGGGCAAGAGACCCAGTACTTC. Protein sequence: CAWTGTGQETQYF.

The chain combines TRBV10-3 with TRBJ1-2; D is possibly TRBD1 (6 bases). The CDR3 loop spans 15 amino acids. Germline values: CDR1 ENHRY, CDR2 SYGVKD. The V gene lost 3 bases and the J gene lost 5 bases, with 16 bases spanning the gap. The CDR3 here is CAISDSGEIVYGYTF. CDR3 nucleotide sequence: TGTGCCATCAGTGATTCAGGGGAAATTGTATATGGCTACACCTTC.

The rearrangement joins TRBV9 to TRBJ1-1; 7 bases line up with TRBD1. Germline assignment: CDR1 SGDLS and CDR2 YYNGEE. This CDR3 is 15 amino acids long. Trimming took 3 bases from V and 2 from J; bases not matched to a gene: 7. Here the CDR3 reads CASSGRTGLNTEAFF. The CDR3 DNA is TGTGCCAGCAGCGGAAGGACAGGCCTAAACACTGAAGCTTTCTTT.